A single sample is the source of the 29 T cell receptor beta chains below, sequenced in a study of identical twins. TCRdb re-called the 5' RACE reads through MiXCR, storing one row per CDR3 protein. The data hold about 660,000 distinct CDR3 sequences, with less than 10% observed a single time. These data also featured in a second study, about yellow fever vaccine responses in identical twins.

Specimen: PBMCs. Receptors were obtained from a woman in her late teens or twenties in good health.

This clonotype turned up a few times. The chain carries TRBV7-2 and TRBJ2-2, with 7 bases fitting TRBD2. The ends lost 3 bases at V and 3 bases at J; junction bases unmatched: 19. The CDR3 has 20 residues. Germline CDR1 reads SGHTA; CDR2 reads FQGNSA. CDR3 in DNA: TGTGCCAGCAGCTTCGCACTCCTCACTAGCGAACTCTTCTACACCGGGGAGCTGTTTTTT. It specifies CASSFALLTSELFYTGELFF.

The chain carries TRBV12-3 or TRBV12-4 and TRBJ1-1; no reliable D call. The CDR3 is 11 amino acids. V was cut by 3 bases and J by 8 bases, with 7 bases left in between. The CDR3 DNA reads as TGTGCCAGCAGTTTTTTAGGGGAAGCTTTCTTT. Residues: CASSFLGEAFF.

This clonotype was found a few times. This chain uses TRBV28 with TRBJ2-1, with 11 nucleotides matching TRBD2. V lost 5 bases to trimming and J lost 3 bases; unmatched junction nucleotides: 6. Germline CDR1 and CDR2: MDHEN and SYDVKM. CDR3 size: 16 residues. The CDR3 DNA reads TGTGCCAGCAGTCCGATACTAGCGGGAGACTACAATGAGCAGTTCTTC. Its protein product is CASSPILAGDYNEQFF.

This clonotype was counted a few times. The rearrangement links TRBV2 to TRBJ1-1; D remains ambiguous. Germline V gene sequence: CDR1 SNHLY, CDR2 FYNNEI. V gave up 0 bases and J gave up 10 bases, with 9 bases separating them. The CDR3 is 12 amino acids. The CDR3 DNA reads TGTGCCAGCAGTGAAGCGGGAAGGTCAGCTTTCTTT. It encodes CASSEAGRSAFF.

The chain recombines TRBV20-1 with TRBJ2-3; the match to TRBD2 covers 10 bases. The CDR3 is 15 amino acids. The J segment lost 0 bases and the V segment lost 8 bases, leaving 8 bases of the junction unmatched. Germline V gives CDR1 DFQATT, CDR2 SNEGSKA (reference sequence). The CDR3 DNA reads as TGCAGTACGGTAGCGGGGGGATCTAGCACAGATACGCAGTATTTT. It translates to CSTVAGGSSTDTQYF.

This clonotype was observed a few times. The genes are TRBV12-3 or TRBV12-4 and TRBJ2-3, with TRBD2 identical over 16 bases. The trim removed 5 bases at V and 5 bases at J, leaving 16 bases unmatched. The CDR3 length is 20 residues. The CDR3: CASSHIPLGTSGRARDTQYF. The CDR3, as DNA: TGTGCCAGCAGTCATATCCCCTTGGGGACTAGCGGGAGGGCCAGAGATACGCAGTATTTT.

The sample holds a few counts of this clonotype. CDR3 residues: CSAPGQGGAEAFF. DNA for the CDR3: TGCAGTGCACCCGGACAGGGTGGAGCTGAAGCTTTCTTT. The V gene is TRBV20-1, the J gene TRBJ1-1; the match to TRBD1 covers 8 bases. With V trimmed by 6 bases and J by 6 bases, 9 bases remained unmatched. Germline lookup yields CDR1 DFQATT and CDR2 SNEGSKA (reference sequence). The CDR3 loop spans 13 amino acids.

V gene TRBV2 combines with J gene TRBJ2-1; TRBD2 agrees at 10 bases. The ends lost 7 bases at V and 5 bases at J; junction bases unmatched: 5. The germline CDR1 and CDR2 sequences are SNHLY and FYNNEI. The CDR3 covers 14 residues. The CDR3 DNA sequence: TGTGCCAGCATTTATGGACTAGCGGACAATGAGCAGTTCTTC. It codes for CASIYGLADNEQFF.

This clonotype was detected ten times or more. This rearrangement joins TRBV12-3 or TRBV12-4 to TRBJ2-2; TRBD1 aligns across 11 bases. The CDR3 consists of 13 residues. V was pared by 6 bases and J by 6 bases, with 0 bases of the junction left unmatched. CDR3 loop: CASRGQGAGELFF. CDR3 in DNA: TGTGCCAGCAGGGGACAGGGGGCCGGGGAGCTGTTTTTT.

V and J are TRBV20-1 and TRBJ2-1; TRBD2 aligns across 15 bases. CDR1 is DFQATT, CDR2 SNEGSKA, per germline (reference sequence). Trimming took 1 base from V and 5 from J; bases not matched to a gene: 6. The CDR3 covers 17 residues. The CDR3, as DNA: TGCAGTGCTAGAGTATCGGGACTAGCGGGAGGCCACAATGAGCAGTTCTTC. This codes for CSARVSGLAGGHNEQFF.

In its sample, this clonotype was seen a few times. V is TRBV7-8 and J is TRBJ1-5; D uncertain. CDR1 and CDR2 (germline): SGHVS, FQNEAQ. This CDR3 spans 15 amino acids. The ends were cut back, 5 bases at V and 1 base at J, with 12 bases in the middle. This CDR3 is CASSRAEGSNQPQHF. CDR3 DNA sequence: TGTGCCAGCAGCCGGGCGGAGGGAAGCAATCAGCCCCAGCATTTT.

V usage is TRBV3-1 and J usage is TRBJ2-3; 10 positions match TRBD2. J lost 3 bases, V lost 4 bases, and 7 bases had no gene match. This CDR3 contains 16 residues. Germline-derived CDR1 and CDR2 are LGHDT and YNNKEL (reference sequence). CDR3 in DNA: TGTGCCAGCAGCCCCCAGGCTAGCGGGGGAACAGATACGCAGTATTTT. Translated, it gives CASSPQASGGTDTQYF.

V is TRBV10-3 and J is TRBJ1-3; 8 nucleotides agree with TRBD1. V gave up 7 bases and J gave up 6 bases; unmatched junction bases: 8. The germline gives CDR1 ENHRY, CDR2 SYGVKD. This CDR3 region has 14 residues. The CDR3 loop reads CAITATGEANTIYF. CDR3 coding DNA: TGTGCCATCACCGCGACAGGGGAGGCAAACACCATATATTTT.

Only a few counts were recorded for this clonotype. CDR3 DNA: TGTGCCACCAGCTCCCGGAGAGGAGCTCAGGGGCAGTTCTTC. This translates into CATSSRRGAQGQFF. The chain recombines TRBV15 with TRBJ2-1, with D possibly being TRBD1 (5 bases). Germline V gene lookup returns CDR1 LNHNV and CDR2 YYDKDF (reference sequence). The CDR3 totals 14 residues. Trimming shortened V by 5 bases and J by 12 bases, and 20 bases separated the two germline ends. The entire variable domain, with the rest obtained from reference TRBV15 and TRBJ2-1, is as follows: DAMVIQNPRYQVTQFGKPVTLSCSQTLNHNVMYWYQQKSSQAPKLLFHYYDKDFNNEADTPDNFQSRRPNTSFCFLDIRSPGLGDTAMYLCATSSRRGAQGQFFGPGTRLTVL.

The gene calls are TRBV29-1 and TRBJ2-7, with 9 bases identical to TRBD1. V dropped 0 bases and J dropped 9; count of bases not matched to a gene: 3. This CDR3 has 12 residues. Germline loops: CDR1 SQVTM, CDR2 ANQGSEA. CDR3 in amino acids: CSVEEGTGRQYF. The CDR3 nucleotides are TGCAGCGTTGAAGAAGGGACAGGGCGGCAGTACTTC.

This clonotype appeared a few times. DNA of the CDR3: TGTGCCAGCAGTCGACAGGCCCGAGCGGACACCGGGGAGCTGTTTTTT. Translating it yields CASSRQARADTGELFF. The chain couples TRBV6-1 to TRBJ2-2; TRBD1 might be the D (6 bases). V shed 5 bases and J shed 3 bases, with 16 bases lying between them. The germline V gene has CDR1 MNHNS and CDR2 SASEGT. The length of the CDR3 is 16 residues.

This clonotype showed up many times. The V call is TRBV29-1, the J call TRBJ2-1; D possibly matches TRBD1 or TRBD2 (5 bases each). This CDR3 is built from 13 residues. Germline CDR1 reads SQVTM; CDR2 reads ANQGSEA. The V and J ends lost 5 bases and 5 bases respectively, with 13 bases between them. CDR3 DNA sequence: TGCAGCGTTCGGGGTAGGGGCGACAATGAGCAGTTCTTC. Translated: CSVRGRGDNEQFF.

The table lists this clonotype with many counts. The chain employs TRBV20-1 and TRBJ2-5; TRBD1 matches at 9 bases. The CDR3 sequence is 14 residues long. Trimming removed 5 bases from V and 3 bases from J; junction bases left unmatched: 7. Germline lookup yields CDR1 DFQATT and CDR2 SNEGSKA (reference sequence). The CDR3: CSAGKQGAEETQYF. DNA for the CDR3: TGCAGTGCTGGCAAACAGGGGGCTGAAGAGACCCAGTACTTC.

This clonotype turned up a few times. The chain employs TRBV3-1 and TRBJ2-1; possible D gene TRBD2, 7 bases. Trimming removed 4 bases at V and 7 bases at J, with 14 bases between. The V gene's germline CDR1 is LGHDT and CDR2 YNNKEL (reference sequence). CDR3 size: 14 residues. CDR3 bases: TGTGCCAGCAGCCGAGGGGGGGCGAGAAATGAGCAGTTCTTC. It yields the protein CASSRGGARNEQFF.

Turning to this clonotype: This may be a read error, as it is one base from a much larger clone. The chain recombines TRBV14 with TRBJ2-7; TRBD1 aligns across 8 bases. Germline trimming cut 4 bases from V and 2 bases from J; bases unmatched to any gene: 4. The CDR3 is 14 amino acids. Per the germline V gene, CDR1 is SGHDN and CDR2 is FVKESK. The CDR3 protein is CASSPGQVAYEQYF. The CDR3 DNA reads as TGTGCCAGCAGCCCGGGACAGGTAGCCTACGAGCAGTACTTC.

This clonotype was detected only a few times. J is TRBJ2-1 and V is TRBV6-4; D unclear. Germline V gene data show CDR1 as MRHNA and CDR2 as SNTAGT. This CDR3 has 14 residues. V was trimmed by 3 bases and J by 5 bases, leaving 11 bases between them. The CDR3 spells CASSDPSRNNEQFF. CDR3 DNA: TGTGCCAGCAGTGATCCTTCTAGGAACAATGAGCAGTTCTTC.

Many counts were recorded for this clonotype. This chain links TRBV19 with TRBJ1-5; the D gene is possibly TRBD1 (6 bases). Looked up from germline, CDR1 is LNHDA and CDR2 is SQIVND (reference sequence). Trimming cost V 7 bases and J 8 bases, with 21 bases left between them. The CDR3 contains 15 residues. The CDR3 protein is CASTHRASKGEPQHF. The CDR3, as DNA: TGTGCCAGTACCCACCGGGCGTCCAAGGGGGAGCCCCAGCATTTT.

This clonotype came up many times. This rearrangement joins TRBV6-1 to TRBJ2-5; 12 nucleotides match TRBD2. Germline values: CDR1 MNHNS, CDR2 SASEGT. The CDR3 runs 15 residues. Trimming removed 2 bases from V and 4 bases from J; junction bases left unmatched: 2. The chain's CDR3 is CASSELAGGPETQYF. The CDR3 bases are TGTGCCAGCAGTGAACTAGCGGGGGGGCCAGAGACCCAGTACTTC.

This clonotype was recorded a few times. The V call is TRBV6-1, the J call TRBJ2-2, with 11 bases that match TRBD2. Germline V gene data show CDR1 as MNHNS and CDR2 as SASEGT. The length of the CDR3 is 14 residues. V shed 5 bases, J shed 6 bases, and the junction held 2 bases outside the gene matches. CDR3 sequence (DNA): TGTGCCAGCAGTAGACTAGCGGGGTCCGGGGAGCTGTTTTTT. Its translation is CASSRLAGSGELFF.

The chain links TRBV5-1 to TRBJ2-2; 14 bases are shared with TRBD2. This CDR3 is built from 17 residues. V shed 4 bases and J 7 bases; nucleotides not matched to a gene: 9. Germline CDR1 SGHRS, CDR2 YFSETQ. DNA for the CDR3: TGCGCCAGCAGCCCAGGACTAGCGGGAGGAGGAAACGGGGAGCTGTTTTTT. The encoded protein is CASSPGLAGGGNGELFF. Supplemented by reference TRBV5-1 and TRBJ2-2, the full variable domain reads KAGVTQTPRYLIKTRGQQVTLSCSPISGHRSVSWYQQTPGQGLQFLFEYFSETQRNKGNFPGRFSGRQFSNSRSEMNVSTLELGDSALYLCASSPGLAGGGNGELFFGEGSRLTVL.

The chain couples TRBV2 to TRBJ2-5, with TRBD1 matching 9 bases. Germline assignment: CDR1 SNHLY and CDR2 FYNNEI. The trim removed 8 bases at V and 5 bases at J, leaving 9 bases unmatched. This CDR3 spans 14 amino acids. CDR3 amino acids: CASRYRGRRETQYF. The DNA for the CDR3 is TGTGCCAGCCGCTACAGGGGGCGCCGGGAGACCCAGTACTTC. The full variable domain, rest sourced from reference TRBV2 and TRBJ2-5, is EPEVTQTPSHQVTQMGQEVILRCVPISNHLYFYWYRQILGQKVEFLVSFYNNEISEKSEIFDDQFSVERPDGSNFTLKIRSTKLEDSAMYFCASRYRGRRETQYFGPGTRLLVL.

In its sample, this clonotype was seen many times. The chain employs TRBV5-1 and TRBJ2-1, with 9 bases lining up with TRBD2. V was pared by 5 bases and J by 8 bases, with 8 bases of the junction left unmatched. Per the germline V gene, CDR1 is SGHRS and CDR2 is YFSETQ. The CDR3 contains 14 residues. The CDR3 loop reads CASSSLAGMYEQFF. CDR3 DNA: TGCGCCAGCAGTAGTCTAGCGGGAATGTATGAGCAGTTCTTC. Complete variable domain (other parts from reference TRBV5-1 and TRBJ2-1): KAGVTQTPRYLIKTRGQQVTLSCSPISGHRSVSWYQQTPGQGLQFLFEYFSETQRNKGNFPGRFSGRQFSNSRSEMNVSTLELGDSALYLCASSSLAGMYEQFFGPGTRLTVL.

This chain connects TRBV25-1 to TRBJ2-5; D remains ambiguous. The CDR3 sequence is 13 residues long. The V end lost 2 bases, the J end lost 6 bases, and 10 bases lay between the germline ends. CDR1 and CDR2 (germline): MGHDK, SYGVNS. Here the CDR3 reads CASSEAGVKTQYF. In DNA form, the CDR3 reads TGTGCCAGCAGTGAAGCCGGAGTAAAGACCCAGTACTTC.

This clonotype was seen many times. The rearrangement joins TRBV5-1 to TRBJ2-1; D is possibly TRBD2 (5 bases). The germline V and J ends were trimmed by 0 bases and 0 bases, with 10 bases remaining between them. The CDR3 runs 16 residues. The germline gives CDR1 SGHRS, CDR2 YFSETQ. Written as DNA, the CDR3 is TGCGCCAGCAGCTTGGAAGGGAGTATCTCCTACAATGAGCAGTTCTTC. This translates into CASSLEGSISYNEQFF.